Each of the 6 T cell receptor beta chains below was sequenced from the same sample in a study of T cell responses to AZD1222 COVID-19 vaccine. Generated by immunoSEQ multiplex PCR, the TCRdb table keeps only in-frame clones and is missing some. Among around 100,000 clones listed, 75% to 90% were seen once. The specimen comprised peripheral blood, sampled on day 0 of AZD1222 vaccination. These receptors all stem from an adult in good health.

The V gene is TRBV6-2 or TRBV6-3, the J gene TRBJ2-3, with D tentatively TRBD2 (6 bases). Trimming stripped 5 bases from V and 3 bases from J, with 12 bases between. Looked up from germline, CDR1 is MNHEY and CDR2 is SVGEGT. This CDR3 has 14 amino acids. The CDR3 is CASSVAGTTDTQYF. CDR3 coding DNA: TGTGCCAGCAGTGTCGCCGGGACTACAGATACGCAGTATTTT.

The CDR3: CASSLVWGQGDGYTF. The CDR3 region has the DNA TGTGCCAGCAGCTTAGTTTGGGGACAGGGGGATGGCTACACCTTC. V is TRBV13 and J is TRBJ1-2, with 11 bases aligning to TRBD1. CDR3 length: 15 amino acids. Trimming cost V 1 base and J 6 bases; bases outside gene matches: 4. Germline V gives CDR1 PRHDT, CDR2 FYEKMQ (reference sequence). Using reference TRBV13 and TRBJ1-2 for the parts outside the CDR3, the full variable domain is AAGVIQSPRHLIKEKRETATLKCYPIPRHDTVYWYQQGPGQDPQFLISFYEKMQSDKGSIPDRFSAQQFSDYHSELNMSSLELGDSALYFCASSLVWGQGDGYTFGSGTRLTVV.

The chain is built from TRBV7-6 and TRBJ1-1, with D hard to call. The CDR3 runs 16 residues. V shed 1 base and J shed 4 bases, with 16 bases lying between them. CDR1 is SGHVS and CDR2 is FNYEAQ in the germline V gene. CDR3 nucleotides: TGTGCCAGCAGCTTAGATAGTGGTTTCCGAGGCACTGAAGCTTTCTTT. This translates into CASSLDSGFRGTEAFF.

CDR3 amino acids: CASSWTGNTEAFF. The CDR3 nucleotides read TGTGCCAGCAGCTGGACAGGGAACACTGAAGCTTTCTTT. The chain carries TRBV14 and TRBJ1-1; 7 nucleotides align to TRBD1. The CDR3 runs 13 residues. The V and J ends lost 5 bases and 1 base, in that order; junction bases with no gene match: 1. Germline V gene sequence: CDR1 SGHDN, CDR2 FVKESK.

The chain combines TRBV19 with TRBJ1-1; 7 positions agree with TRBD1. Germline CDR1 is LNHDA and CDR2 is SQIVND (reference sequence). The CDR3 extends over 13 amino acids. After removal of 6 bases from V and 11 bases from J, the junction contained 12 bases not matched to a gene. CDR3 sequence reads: CASSPIGQERAFF. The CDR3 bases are TGTGCCAGTAGCCCTATAGGACAGGAGCGGGCTTTCTTT. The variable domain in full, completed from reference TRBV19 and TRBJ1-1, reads DGGITQSPKYLFRKEGQNVTLSCEQNLNHDAMYWYRQDPGQGLRLIYYSQIVNDFQKGDIAEGYSVSREKKESFPLTVTSAQKNPTAFYLCASSPIGQERAFFGQGTRLTVV.

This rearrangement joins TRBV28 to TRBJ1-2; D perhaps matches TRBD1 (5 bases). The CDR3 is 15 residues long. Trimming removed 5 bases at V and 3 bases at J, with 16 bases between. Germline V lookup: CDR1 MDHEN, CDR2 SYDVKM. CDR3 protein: CASSDPGRADYGYTF. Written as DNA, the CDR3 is TGTGCCAGCAGTGACCCCGGCAGGGCAGACTATGGCTACACCTTC.